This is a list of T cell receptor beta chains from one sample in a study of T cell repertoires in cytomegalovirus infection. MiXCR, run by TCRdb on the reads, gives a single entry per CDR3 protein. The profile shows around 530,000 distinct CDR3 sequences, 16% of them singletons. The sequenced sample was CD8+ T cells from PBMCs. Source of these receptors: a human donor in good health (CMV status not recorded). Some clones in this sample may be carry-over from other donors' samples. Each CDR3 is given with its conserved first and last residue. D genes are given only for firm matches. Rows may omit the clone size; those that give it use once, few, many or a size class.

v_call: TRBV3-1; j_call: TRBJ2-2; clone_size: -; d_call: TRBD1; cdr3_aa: CASSHPRKGGDTGELFF; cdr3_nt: TGTGCCAGCAGCCATCCCAGGAAAGGGGGCGACACCGGGGAGCTGTTTTTT
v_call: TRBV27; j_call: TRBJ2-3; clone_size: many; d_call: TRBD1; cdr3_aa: CASSGGQGLDTQYF; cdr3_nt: TGTGCCAGCAGTGGCGGACAGGGGTTAGATACGCAGTATTTT
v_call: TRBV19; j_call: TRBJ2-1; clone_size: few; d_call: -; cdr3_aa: CASSYGSITYNEQFF; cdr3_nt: TGTGCCAGTAGTTACGGGAGTATCACCTACAATGAGCAGTTCTTC
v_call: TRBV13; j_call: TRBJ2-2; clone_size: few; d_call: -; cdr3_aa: CASSRTGIANTGELFF; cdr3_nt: TGTGCCAGCAGCCGCACAGGGATCGCGAACACCGGGGAGCTGTTTTTT
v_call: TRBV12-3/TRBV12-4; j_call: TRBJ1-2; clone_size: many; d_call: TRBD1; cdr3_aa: CASSLRQGYGYTF; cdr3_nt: TGTGCCAGCAGCCTCCGACAGGGCTATGGCTACACCTTC
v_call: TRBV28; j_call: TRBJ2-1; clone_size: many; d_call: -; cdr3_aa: CASSTLRGNEQFF; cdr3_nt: TGTGCCAGCAGCACCCTTAGGGGGAATGAGCAGTTCTTC
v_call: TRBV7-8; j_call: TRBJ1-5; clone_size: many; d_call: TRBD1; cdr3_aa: CASSSRDSGSNQPQHF; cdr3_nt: TGTGCCAGCAGCTCCAGGGACAGTGGCAGCAATCAGCCCCAGCATTTT
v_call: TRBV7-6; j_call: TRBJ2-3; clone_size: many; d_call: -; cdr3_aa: CASSLDQGNADTQYF; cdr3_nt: TGTGCCAGCAGCTTAGATCAGGGGAACGCAGATACGCAGTATTTT
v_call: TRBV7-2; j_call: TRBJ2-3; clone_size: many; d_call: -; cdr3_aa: CASSTGLGGTQYF; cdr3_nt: TGTGCCAGCAGCACGGGACTTGGCGGGACGCAGTATTTT
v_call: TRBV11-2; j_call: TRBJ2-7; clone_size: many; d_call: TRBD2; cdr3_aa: CASSFEAGGPEEQYF; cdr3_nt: TGTGCCAGCAGCTTCGAAGCGGGAGGGCCGGAGGAGCAGTACTTC
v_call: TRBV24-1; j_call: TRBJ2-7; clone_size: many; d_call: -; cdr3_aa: CATRRGFSYEQYF; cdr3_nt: TGTGCCACCAGGCGGGGTTTCTCCTACGAGCAGTACTTC
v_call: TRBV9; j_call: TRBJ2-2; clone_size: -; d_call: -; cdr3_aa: CASSYGTPGHPTGELFF; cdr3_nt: TGTGCCAGCAGTTACGGTACCCCGGGACACCCCACCGGGGAGCTGTTTTTT
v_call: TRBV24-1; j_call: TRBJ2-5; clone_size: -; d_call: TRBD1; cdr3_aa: CATSSGTGEETQYF; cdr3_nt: TGTGCCACCAGTTCCGGGACAGGGGAAGAGACCCAGTACTTC
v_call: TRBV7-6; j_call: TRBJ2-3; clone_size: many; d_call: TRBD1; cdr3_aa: CASSVLQGEYTDTQYF; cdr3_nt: TGTGCCAGCAGCGTCCTACAGGGGGAATACACAGATACGCAGTATTTT
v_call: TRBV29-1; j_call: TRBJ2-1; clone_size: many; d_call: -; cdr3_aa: CSVRGERKSSYNEQFF; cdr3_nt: TGCAGCGTAAGAGGTGAGCGGAAGAGCTCCTACAATGAGCAGTTCTTC
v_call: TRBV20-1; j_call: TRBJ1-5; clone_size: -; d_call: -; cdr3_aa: CSARDYTNPSGIQPQHF; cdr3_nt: TGCAGTGCTAGGGACTACACCAACCCGTCGGGCATTCAGCCCCAGCATTTT
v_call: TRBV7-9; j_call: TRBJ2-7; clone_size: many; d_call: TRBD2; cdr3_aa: CASSPPLAGVSYEQYF; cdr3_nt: TGTGCCAGCAGCCCACCTCTAGCGGGGGTTTCCTACGAGCAGTACTTC
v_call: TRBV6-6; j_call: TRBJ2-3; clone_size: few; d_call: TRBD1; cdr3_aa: CASNSGRGHRNGRTDTQYF; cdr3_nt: TGTGCCAGCAATTCCGGCAGGGGGCACCGTAATGGTCGTACAGATACGCAGTATTTT
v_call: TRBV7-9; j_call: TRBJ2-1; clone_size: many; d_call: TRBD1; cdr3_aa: CASSSTGQGNEQFF; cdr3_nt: TGTGCCAGCAGCTCCACGGGACAGGGCAATGAGCAGTTCTTC
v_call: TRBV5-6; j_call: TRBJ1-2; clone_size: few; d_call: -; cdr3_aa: CASSLRWQSLLVAF; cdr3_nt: TGTGCCAGCAGCTTGAGATGGCAGAGCTTATTAGTTGCCTTC
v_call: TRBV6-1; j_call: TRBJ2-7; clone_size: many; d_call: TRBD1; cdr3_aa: CASTPTRDSSYEQYF; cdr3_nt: TGTGCCAGCACTCCAACCCGGGACAGCTCCTACGAGCAGTACTTC
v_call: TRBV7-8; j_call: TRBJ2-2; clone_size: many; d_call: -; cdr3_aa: CASSSLGGGTGELFF; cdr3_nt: TGTGCCAGCAGCTCGCTGGGGGGTGGCACCGGGGAGCTGTTTTTT
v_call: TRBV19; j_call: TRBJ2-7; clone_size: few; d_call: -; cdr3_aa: CASSMGHSSYEQYF; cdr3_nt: TGTGCCAGTAGTATGGGACACAGCTCCTACGAGCAGTACTTC
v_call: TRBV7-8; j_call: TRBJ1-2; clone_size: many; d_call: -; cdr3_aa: CASSLEGRANYGYTF; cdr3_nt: TGTGCCAGCAGCTTAGAGGGACGGGCTAACTATGGCTACACCTTC
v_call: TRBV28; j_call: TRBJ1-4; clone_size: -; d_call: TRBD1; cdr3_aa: CASSPGTGAFTNEKLFF; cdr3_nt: TGTGCCAGCAGTCCCGGGACAGGGGCTTTCACTAATGAAAAACTGTTTTTT
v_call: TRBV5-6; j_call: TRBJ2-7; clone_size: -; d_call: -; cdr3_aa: CASSEGQPSYEQYF; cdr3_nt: TGTGCCAGCAGCGAAGGACAACCGTCCTACGAGCAGTACTTC
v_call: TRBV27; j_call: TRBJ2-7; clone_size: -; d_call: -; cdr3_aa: CASSAYGGTYEQYF; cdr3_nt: TGTGCCAGCAGTGCCTACGGGGGCACCTACGAGCAGTACTTC
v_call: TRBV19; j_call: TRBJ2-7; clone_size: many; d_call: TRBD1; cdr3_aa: CASKVDRGSYEQYF; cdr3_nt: TGTGCCAGTAAGGTTGACAGGGGCAGCTACGAGCAGTACTTC
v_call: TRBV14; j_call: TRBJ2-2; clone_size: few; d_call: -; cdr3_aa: CASSHRGDTGELFF; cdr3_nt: TGTGCCAGCAGCCATCGAGGAGACACCGGGGAGCTGTTTTTT
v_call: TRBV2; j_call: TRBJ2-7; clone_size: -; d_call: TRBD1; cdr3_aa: CASITRQGPLEQYF; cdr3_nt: TGTGCCAGCATTACGAGACAGGGCCCTTTGGAGCAGTACTTC